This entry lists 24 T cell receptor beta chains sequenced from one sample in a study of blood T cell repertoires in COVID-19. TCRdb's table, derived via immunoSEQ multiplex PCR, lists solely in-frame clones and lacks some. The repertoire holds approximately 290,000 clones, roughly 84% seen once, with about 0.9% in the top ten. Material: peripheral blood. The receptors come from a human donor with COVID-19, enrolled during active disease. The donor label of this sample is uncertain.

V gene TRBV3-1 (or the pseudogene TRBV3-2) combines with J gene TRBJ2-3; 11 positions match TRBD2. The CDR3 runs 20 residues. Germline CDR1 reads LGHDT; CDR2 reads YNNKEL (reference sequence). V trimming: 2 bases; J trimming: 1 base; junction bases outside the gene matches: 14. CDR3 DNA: TGTGCCAGCAGCCAAAACCCGGGACTAGCGGCTCCCTGGGGCACAGATACGCAGTATTTT. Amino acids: CASSQNPGLAAPWGTDTQYF.

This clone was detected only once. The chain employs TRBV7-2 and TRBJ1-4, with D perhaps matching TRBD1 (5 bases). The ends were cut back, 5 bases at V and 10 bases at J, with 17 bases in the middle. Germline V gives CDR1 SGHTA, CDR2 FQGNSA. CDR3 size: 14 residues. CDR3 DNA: TGTGCCAGCAGCCCACCGGGACTTAGACGAAAACTGTTTTTT. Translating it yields CASSPPGLRRKLFF.

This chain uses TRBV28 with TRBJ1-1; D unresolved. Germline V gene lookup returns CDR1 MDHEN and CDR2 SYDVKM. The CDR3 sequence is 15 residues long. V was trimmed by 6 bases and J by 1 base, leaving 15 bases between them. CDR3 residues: CASSRPGSPNTEAFF. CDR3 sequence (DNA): TGTGCCAGCAGCCGTCCGGGATCCCCGAACACTGAAGCTTTCTTT. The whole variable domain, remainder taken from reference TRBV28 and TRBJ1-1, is DVKVTQSSRYLVKRTGEKVFLECVQDMDHENMFWYRQDPGLGLRLIYFSYDVKMKEKGDIPEGYSVSREKKERFSLILESASTNQTSMYLCASSRPGSPNTEAFFGQGTRLTVV.

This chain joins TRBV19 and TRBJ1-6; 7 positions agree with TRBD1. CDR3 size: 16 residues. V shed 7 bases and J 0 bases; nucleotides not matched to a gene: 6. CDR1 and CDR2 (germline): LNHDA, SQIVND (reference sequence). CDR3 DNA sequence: TGTGCCAGTACCCAACAGGGGCTCTCCTATAATTCACCCCTCCACTTT. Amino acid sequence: CASTQQGLSYNSPLHF.

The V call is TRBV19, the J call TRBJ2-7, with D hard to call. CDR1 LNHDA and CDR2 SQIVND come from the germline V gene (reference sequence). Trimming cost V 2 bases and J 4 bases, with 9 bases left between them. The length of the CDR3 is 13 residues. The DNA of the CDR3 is TGTGCCAGTAGTATACAGGATCTGTACGAGCAGTACTTC. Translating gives CASSIQDLYEQYF.

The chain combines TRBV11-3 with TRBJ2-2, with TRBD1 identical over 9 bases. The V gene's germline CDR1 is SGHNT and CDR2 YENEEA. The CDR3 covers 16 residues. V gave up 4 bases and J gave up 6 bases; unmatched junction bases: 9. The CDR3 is CASSSGTGRVAGELFF. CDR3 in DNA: TGTGCCAGCAGCTCCGGGACAGGGCGGGTTGCCGGGGAGCTGTTTTTT.

In DNA form, the CDR3 reads TGTGCCAGCAGCTTAGATCCTAGCGACAATGAGCAGTTCTTC. Translating it yields CASSLDPSDNEQFF. The genes are TRBV7-2 and TRBJ2-1; a weak D match, TRBD2 (6 bases). V was pared by 1 base and J by 5 bases, with 9 bases between. The CDR3 sequence is 14 residues long. The germline V gene encodes CDR1 SGHTA and CDR2 FQGNSA.

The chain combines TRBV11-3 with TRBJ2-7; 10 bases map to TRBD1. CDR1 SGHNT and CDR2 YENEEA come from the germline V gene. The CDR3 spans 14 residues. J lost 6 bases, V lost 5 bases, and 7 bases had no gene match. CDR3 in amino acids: CASSPGQGRLEQYF. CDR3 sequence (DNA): TGTGCCAGCAGCCCGGGACAGGGGCGTCTCGAGCAGTACTTC.

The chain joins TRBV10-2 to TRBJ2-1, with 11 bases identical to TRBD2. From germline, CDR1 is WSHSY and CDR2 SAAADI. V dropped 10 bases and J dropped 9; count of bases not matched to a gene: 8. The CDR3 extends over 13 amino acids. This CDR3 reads CATVAGGWSEQFF. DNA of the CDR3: TGCGCCACGGTAGCGGGAGGGTGGAGTGAGCAGTTCTTC.

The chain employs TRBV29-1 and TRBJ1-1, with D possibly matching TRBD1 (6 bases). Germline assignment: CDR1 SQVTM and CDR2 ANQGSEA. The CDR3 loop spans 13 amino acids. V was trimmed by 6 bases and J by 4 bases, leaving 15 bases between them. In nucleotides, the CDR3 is TGCAGCGTAGTCAGGGGCGGTGGCACTGAAGCTTTCTTT. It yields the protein CSVVRGGGTEAFF. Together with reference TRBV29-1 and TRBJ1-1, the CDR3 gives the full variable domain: SAVISQKPSRDICQRGTSLTIQCQVDSQVTMMFWYRQQPGQSLTLIATANQGSEATYESGFVIDKFPISRPNLTFSTLTVSNMSPEDSSIYLCSVVRGGGTEAFFGQGTRLTVV.

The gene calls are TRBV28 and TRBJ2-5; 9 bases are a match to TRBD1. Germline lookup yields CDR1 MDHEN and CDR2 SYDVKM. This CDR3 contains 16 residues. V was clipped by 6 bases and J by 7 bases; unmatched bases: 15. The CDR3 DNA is TGTGCCAGCAGCCGACCCCCGGTACAGGGGGCTGGGACCCAGTACTTC. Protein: CASSRPPVQGAGTQYF. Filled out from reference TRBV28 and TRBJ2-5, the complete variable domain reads DVKVTQSSRYLVKRTGEKVFLECVQDMDHENMFWYRQDPGLGLRLIYFSYDVKMKEKGDIPEGYSVSREKKERFSLILESASTNQTSMYLCASSRPPVQGAGTQYFGPGTRLLVL.

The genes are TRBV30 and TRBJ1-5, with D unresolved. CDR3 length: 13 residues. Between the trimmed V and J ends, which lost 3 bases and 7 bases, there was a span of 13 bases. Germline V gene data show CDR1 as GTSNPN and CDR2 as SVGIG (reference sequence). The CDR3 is CAWRDWASQPQHF. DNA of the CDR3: TGTGCCTGGAGGGACTGGGCTTCACAGCCCCAGCATTTT.

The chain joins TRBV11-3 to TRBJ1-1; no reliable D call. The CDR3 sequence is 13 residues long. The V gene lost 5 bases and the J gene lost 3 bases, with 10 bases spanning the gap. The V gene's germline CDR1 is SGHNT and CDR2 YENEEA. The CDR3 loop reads CASSTMSDTEAFF. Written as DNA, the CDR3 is TGTGCCAGCAGCACCATGTCGGACACTGAAGCTTTCTTT.

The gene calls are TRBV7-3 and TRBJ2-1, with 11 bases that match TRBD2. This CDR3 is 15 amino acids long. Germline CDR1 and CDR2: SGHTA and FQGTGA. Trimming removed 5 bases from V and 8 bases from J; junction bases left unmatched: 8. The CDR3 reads CASSPGLAGPDEQFF. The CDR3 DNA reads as TGTGCCAGCAGCCCCGGACTAGCGGGTCCGGATGAGCAGTTCTTC.

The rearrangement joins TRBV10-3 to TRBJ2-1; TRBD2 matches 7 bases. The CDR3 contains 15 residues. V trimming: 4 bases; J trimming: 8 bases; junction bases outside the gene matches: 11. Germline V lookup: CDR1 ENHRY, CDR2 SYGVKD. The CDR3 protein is CAISGQREAVDEQFF. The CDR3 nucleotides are TGTGCCATCAGTGGGCAGCGGGAAGCAGTGGATGAGCAGTTCTTC.

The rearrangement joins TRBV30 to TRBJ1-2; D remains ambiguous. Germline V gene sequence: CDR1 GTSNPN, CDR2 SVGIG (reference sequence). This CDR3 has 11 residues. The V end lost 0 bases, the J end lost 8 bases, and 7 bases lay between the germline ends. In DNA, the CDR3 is TGTGCCTGGAGTGTACAGACCGGCTACACCTTC. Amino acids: CAWSVQTGYTF.

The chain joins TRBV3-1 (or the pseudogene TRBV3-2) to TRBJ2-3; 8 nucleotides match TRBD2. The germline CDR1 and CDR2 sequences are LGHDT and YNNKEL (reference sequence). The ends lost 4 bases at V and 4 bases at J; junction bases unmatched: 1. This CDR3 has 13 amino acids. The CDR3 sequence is CASSPSGPDTQYF. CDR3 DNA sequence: TGTGCCAGCAGCCCTAGCGGGCCAGATACGCAGTATTTT.

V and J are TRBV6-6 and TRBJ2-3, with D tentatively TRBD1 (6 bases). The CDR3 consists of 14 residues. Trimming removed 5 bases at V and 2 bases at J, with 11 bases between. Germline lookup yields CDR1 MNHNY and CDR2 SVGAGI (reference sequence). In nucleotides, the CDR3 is TGTGCCAGCAGTCCCATGGGGGCCACAGATACGCAGTATTTT. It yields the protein CASSPMGATDTQYF.

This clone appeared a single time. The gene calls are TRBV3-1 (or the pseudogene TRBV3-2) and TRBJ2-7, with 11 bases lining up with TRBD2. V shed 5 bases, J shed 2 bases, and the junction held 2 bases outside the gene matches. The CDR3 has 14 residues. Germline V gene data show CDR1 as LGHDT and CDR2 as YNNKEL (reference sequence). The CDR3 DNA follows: TGTGCCAGCAGCGGGACTAGCGGAGCCTACGAGCAGTACTTC. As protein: CASSGTSGAYEQYF.

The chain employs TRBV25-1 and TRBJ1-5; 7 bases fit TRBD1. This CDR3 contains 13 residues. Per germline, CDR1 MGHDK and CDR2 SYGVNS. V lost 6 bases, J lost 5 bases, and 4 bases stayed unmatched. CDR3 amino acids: CASRQGPDQPQHF. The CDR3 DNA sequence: TGTGCCAGCAGACAGGGGCCCGATCAGCCCCAGCATTTT.

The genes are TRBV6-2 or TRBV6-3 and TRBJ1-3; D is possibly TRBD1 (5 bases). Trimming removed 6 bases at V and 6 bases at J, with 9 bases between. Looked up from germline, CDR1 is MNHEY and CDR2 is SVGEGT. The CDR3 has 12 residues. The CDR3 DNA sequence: TGTGCCAGCAGCGCGACAGAAAACACCATATATTTT. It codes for CASSATENTIYF.

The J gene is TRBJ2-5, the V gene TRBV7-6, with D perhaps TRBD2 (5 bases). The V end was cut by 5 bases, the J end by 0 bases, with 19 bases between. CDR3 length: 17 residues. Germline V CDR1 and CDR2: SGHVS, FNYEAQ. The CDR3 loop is CASSASEDLNYQETQYF. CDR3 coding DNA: TGTGCCAGCAGCGCCTCAGAGGACTTAAATTACCAAGAGACCCAGTACTTC. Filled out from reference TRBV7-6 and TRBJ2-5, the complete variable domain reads GAGVSQSPRYKVTKRGQDVALRCDPISGHVSLYWYRQALGQGPEFLTYFNYEAQQDKSGLPNDRFSAERPEGSISTLTIQRTEQRDSAMYRCASSASEDLNYQETQYFGPGTRLLVL.

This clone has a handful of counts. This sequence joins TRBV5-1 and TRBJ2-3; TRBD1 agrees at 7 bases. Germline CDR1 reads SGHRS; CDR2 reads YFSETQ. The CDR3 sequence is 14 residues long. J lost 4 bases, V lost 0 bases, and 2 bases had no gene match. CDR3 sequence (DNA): TGCGCCAGCAGCTTGGGGGACAGAGCAGATACGCAGTATTTT. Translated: CASSLGDRADTQYF.

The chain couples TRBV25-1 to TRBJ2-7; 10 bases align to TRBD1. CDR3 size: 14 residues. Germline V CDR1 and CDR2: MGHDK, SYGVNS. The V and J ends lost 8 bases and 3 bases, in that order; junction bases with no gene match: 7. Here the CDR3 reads CASQAGTGVYEQYF. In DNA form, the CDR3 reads TGTGCCAGCCAAGCCGGGACAGGGGTCTACGAGCAGTACTTC.